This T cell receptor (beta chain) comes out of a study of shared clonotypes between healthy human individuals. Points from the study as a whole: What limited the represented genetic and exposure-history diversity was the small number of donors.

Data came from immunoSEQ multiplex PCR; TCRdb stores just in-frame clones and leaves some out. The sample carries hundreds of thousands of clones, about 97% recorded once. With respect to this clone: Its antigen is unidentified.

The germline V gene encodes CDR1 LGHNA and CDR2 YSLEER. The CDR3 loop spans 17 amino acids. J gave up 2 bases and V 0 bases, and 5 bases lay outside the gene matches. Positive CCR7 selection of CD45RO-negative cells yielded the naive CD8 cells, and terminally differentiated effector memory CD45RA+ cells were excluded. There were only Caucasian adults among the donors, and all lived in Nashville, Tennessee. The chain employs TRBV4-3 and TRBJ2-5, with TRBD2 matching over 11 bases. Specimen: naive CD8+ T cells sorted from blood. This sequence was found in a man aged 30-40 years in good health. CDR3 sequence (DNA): TGCGCCAGCAGCCAAGAAACTAGCGGGAGTTCTCAAGAGACCCAGTACTTC. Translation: CASSQETSGSSQETQYF.